These T cell receptor beta chains were read from a single sample in a study of identical twins. TCRdb re-called the 5' RACE reads through MiXCR, storing one row per CDR3 protein. The sample carries 1.5 million or so distinct CDR3 sequences, about 32% recorded once. The sequencing sample was made of cord blood. Every receptor here comes from a newborn girl in good health. CDR3s include the opening cysteine and the closing phenylalanine or tryptophan. The D gene is left open where the match is weak. Only some rows state a clone size, as once, few, many or a class for expanded clones.

D,J,V,size,CDR3,DNA
TRBD2,TRBJ2-1,TRBV6-5,few,CASSYPPGRAGVENEQFF,TGTGCCAGCAGTTACCCACCGGGTAGAGCGGGAGTAGAAAATGAGCAGTTCTTC
TRBD2,TRBJ2-7,TRBV20-1,NA,CSARGDWPYEQYF,TGCAGTGCCCGGGGGGACTGGCCCTACGAGCAGTACTTC
NA,TRBJ2-3,TRBV12-3/TRBV12-4,few,CASSLGRAGDTQYF,TGTGCCAGCAGTTTAGGGCGGGCCGGAGATACGCAGTATTTT
TRBD2,TRBJ2-1,TRBV20-1,few,CSASRSSGGRNEQFF,TGCAGTGCTAGCAGGAGTAGCGGGGGCCGCAATGAGCAGTTCTTC
TRBD2,TRBJ2-5,TRBV10-3,NA,CAIRSGTSGETQYF,TGTGCCATCAGATCCGGGACTAGCGGTGAGACCCAGTACTTC
NA,TRBJ1-2,TRBV20-1,NA,CSASRDRYGYTF,TGCAGTGCTAGCCGAGACAGATATGGCTACACCTTC
NA,TRBJ2-1,TRBV4-2,NA,CASSQVKGGQETQFF,TGTGCCAGCAGCCAAGTTAAGGGGGGCCAAGAGACCCAGTTCTTC
TRBD2,TRBJ2-2,TRBV6-1,NA,CATLGQGTSGGNTGELFF,TGTGCCACCCTGGGACAGGGAACTAGCGGGGGGAACACCGGGGAGCTGTTTTTT
TRBD1,TRBJ2-1,TRBV20-1,NA,CSATGTGFNEQFF,TGCAGTGCAACCGGGACAGGGTTTAATGAGCAGTTCTTC
NA,TRBJ2-1,TRBV14,NA,CASSEGVRTRGYNEQFF,TGTGCCAGCAGCGAAGGGGTCCGGACTAGGGGGTACAATGAGCAGTTCTTC
NA,TRBJ2-7,TRBV6-6,NA,CASSSLDRRDYEQYF,TGTGCCAGCAGTTCCCTCGACAGACGTGATTACGAGCAGTACTTC
TRBD2,TRBJ2-1,TRBV5-1,NA,CASSSGPSGAYNEQFF,TGCGCCAGCAGCTCAGGACCTAGCGGGGCGTACAATGAGCAGTTCTTC
NA,TRBJ2-3,TRBV7-9,NA,CASSWRGPHSTDTQYF,TGTGCCAGCAGCTGGAGGGGACCCCATAGCACAGATACGCAGTATTTT
TRBD2,TRBJ2-1,TRBV12-3/TRBV12-4,few,CASSRGLAGVGNEQFF,TGTGCCAGCAGTCGCGGGCTAGCGGGAGTAGGGAATGAGCAGTTCTTC
NA,TRBJ2-7,TRBV2,NA,CASKRTASYEQYF,TGTGCCAGCAAAAGGACGGCCTCCTACGAGCAGTACTTC
TRBD2,TRBJ2-3,TRBV19,NA,CASSIIGRTDTQYF,TGTGCCAGTAGTATAATCGGGAGGACAGATACGCAGTATTTT
TRBD2,TRBJ2-1,TRBV20-1,NA,CSARVRTSGGRWEQFF,TGCAGTGCTAGAGTTCGTACTAGCGGGGGAAGGTGGGAGCAGTTCTTC
NA,TRBJ1-6,TRBV7-9,NA,CASSLVNGPNSPLHF,TGTGCCAGCAGCTTAGTCAATGGCCCTAATTCACCCCTCCACTTT
NA,TRBJ2-7,TRBV7-9,NA,CASSLGVRGTVFYEQYF,TGTGCCAGCAGCTTAGGGGTACGGGGGACAGTATTCTACGAGCAGTACTTC
TRBD2,TRBJ2-5,TRBV28,NA,CASSLRGGLAFQETQYF,TGTGCCAGCAGTTTGAGGGGGGGACTAGCCTTCCAAGAGACCCAGTACTTC
TRBD2,TRBJ2-1,TRBV12-3/TRBV12-4,NA,CASSLGSGSFGEQFF,TGTGCCAGCAGTTTAGGTAGCGGGAGCTTCGGTGAGCAGTTCTTC
TRBD1,TRBJ2-7,TRBV11-2,NA,CASSSDRDLNEQYF,TGTGCCAGCAGCTCGGACAGGGATCTCAACGAGCAGTACTTC
NA,TRBJ2-2,TRBV6-2/TRBV6-3,NA,CASSLTASGELFF,TGTGCCAGCAGTCTGACAGCTAGCGGGGAGCTGTTTTTT
NA,TRBJ2-7,TRBV2,few,CASSGPAMGYEQYF,TGTGCCAGCAGTGGTCCAGCCATGGGGTACGAGCAGTACTTC
NA,TRBJ2-3,TRBV20-1,NA,CSAHPARVDTQYF,TGCAGTGCGCATCCGGCCCGGGTAGATACGCAGTATTTT
NA,TRBJ2-2,TRBV2,NA,CASKKTRGTGELFF,TGTGCCAGCAAGAAAACTAGAGGAACCGGGGAGCTGTTTTTT
TRBD1,TRBJ1-2,TRBV6-1,NA,CASRVLGTAAGYTF,TGTGCCAGCAGGGTCCTTGGGACAGCGGCTGGCTACACCTTC
TRBD1,TRBJ2-7,TRBV6-5,few,CASSSGQFSYEQYF,TGTGCCAGCAGTTCGGGACAGTTCTCCTACGAGCAGTACTTC
NA,TRBJ2-1,TRBV12-3/TRBV12-4,NA,CASSSTVEQFF,TGTGCCAGCAGTAGTACGGTTGAGCAGTTCTTC
TRBD1,TRBJ1-5,TRBV12-3/TRBV12-4,NA,CASSLGGGGLGPQHF,TGTGCCAGCAGTCTAGGGGGCGGGGGCTTAGGGCCCCAGCATTTT
TRBD2,TRBJ2-7,TRBV6-1,NA,CASRGLAGVSGSYNEQYF,TGTGCCAGCAGGGGACTAGCGGGAGTCTCCGGGTCCTACAATGAGCAGTACTTC